Below, 18 T cell receptor beta chains from the same sample are listed, as sequenced in a study of regulatory T cells in long-lasting Graves disease. Time point noted: newly diagnosed GD, antithyroid drugs for less than 3 months. The TCR library was made from RNA extracted from PBMCs. To make TCR beta libraries, researchers used iRepertoire HTBI primers and Arm-PCR of CDR3 regions. MiXCR, run by TCRdb on the multiplex PCR reads, gives a single entry per CDR3 protein. Of 350,000 to 550,000 distinct CDR3 sequences listed, around 14% were seen once; the top ten hold over 15%. This sample was also put to use in a study of T cells in Graves' hyperthyroidism and ophthalmopathy.

The material was peripheral blood mononuclear cells (PBMCs), obtained at new diagnosis, from a patient treated with antithyroid drugs. The receptor source for this set is a woman in her thirties with Graves disease.

The chain carries TRBV2 and TRBJ2-7; 14 bases fit TRBD2. V lost 4 bases to trimming and J lost 2 bases; unmatched junction nucleotides: 7. The germline V gene has CDR1 SNHLY and CDR2 FYNNEI. The CDR3 length is 17 residues. The DNA for the CDR3 is TGTGCCAGCAGTGTCGGGACTAGCGGGAGAGAAACCTACGAGCAGTACTTC. It translates to CASSVGTSGRETYEQYF.

This clonotype has more than one count but fewer than ten. J is TRBJ1-5 and V is TRBV29-1, with D unresolved. The CDR3 is 15 residues long. The V gene lost 3 bases and the J gene lost 0 bases, with 12 bases spanning the gap. Germline lookup yields CDR1 SQVTM and CDR2 ANQGSEA. The CDR3 sequence: CSVDPNCGSNQPQHF. The DNA of the CDR3 is TGCAGCGTTGACCCCAACTGCGGTAGCAATCAGCCCCAGCATTTT. The whole variable domain, remainder taken from reference TRBV29-1 and TRBJ1-5, is SAVISQKPSRDICQRGTSLTIQCQVDSQVTMMFWYRQQPGQSLTLIATANQGSEATYESGFVIDKFPISRPNLTFSTLTVSNMSPEDSSIYLCSVDPNCGSNQPQHFGDGTRLSIL.

This sequence joins TRBV5-1 and TRBJ1-4; a weak D match, TRBD1 (5 bases). Trimming stripped 0 bases from V and 10 bases from J, with 19 bases between. This CDR3 region has 16 residues. Germline V gives CDR1 SGHRS, CDR2 YFSETQ. The CDR3 here is CASSLASGVSGGKLFF. The CDR3 DNA sequence: TGCGCCAGCAGCTTGGCCTCGGGGGTCTCCGGGGGAAAACTGTTTTTT.

In its sample, this clonotype was seen many times. The chain has TRBV30 and TRBJ1-2; 9 bases fit TRBD1. Germline CDR1 GTSNPN, CDR2 SVGIG (reference sequence). V shed 3 bases and J 2 bases; nucleotides not matched to a gene: 4. This CDR3 is built from 14 residues. The CDR3 sequence: CAWRLGQGNYGYTF. The CDR3 DNA is TGTGCCTGGAGACTGGGACAGGGAAACTATGGCTACACCTTC.

As for this clonotype: This may stem from a read error, because a much larger clone lies one nucleotide away. The chain is built from TRBV6-2 or TRBV6-3 and TRBJ2-5, with a weak D call TRBD2 (7 bases). The CDR3 is made up of 14 amino acids. The germline V gene has CDR1 MNHEY and CDR2 SVGEGT. This chain's CDR3 is CASSYGGGGEAQYF. CDR3 in DNA: TGTGCCAGCAGTTACGGGGGAGGGGGAGAGGCCCAGTACTTC.

The rearrangement joins TRBV29-1 to TRBJ2-1, with no clear D. Germline CDR1 is SQVTM and CDR2 is ANQGSEA. This CDR3 region has 13 residues. The germline V and J ends were trimmed by 0 bases and 7 bases, with 10 bases remaining between them. The CDR3 nucleotides are TGCAGCGTTGAAGATCCCGTGGGGAATGAGCAGTTCTTC. Encoded protein: CSVEDPVGNEQFF.

This sequence joins TRBV6-1 and TRBJ1-2, with D possibly TRBD1 on 5 matching bases. V lost 2 bases to trimming and J lost 2 bases, with 18 bases between them. Looked up from germline, CDR1 is MNHNS and CDR2 is SASEGT. This CDR3 comprises 17 residues. CDR3 sequence reads: CASSERSGTVWNYGYTF. CDR3 nucleotide sequence: TGTGCCAGCAGTGAAAGAAGCGGGACGGTTTGGAACTATGGCTACACCTTC.

This clonotype was detected ten times or more. V and J are TRBV28 and TRBJ2-5; 8 bases agree with TRBD2. V shed 1 base and J 5 bases; nucleotides not matched to a gene: 6. The CDR3 has 15 amino acids. The germline gives CDR1 MDHEN, CDR2 SYDVKM. This CDR3 reads CASSLYREGRETQYF. CDR3 bases: TGTGCCAGCAGTTTATATCGGGAGGGCCGGGAGACCCAGTACTTC.

This clonotype was detected only a few times. This chain uses TRBV6-1 with TRBJ2-7; perhaps TRBD2 as D (6 bases). There are 14 residues in the CDR3. From germline, CDR1 is MNHNS and CDR2 SASEGT. Trimming took 1 base from V and 4 from J, leaving 11 bases between them. CDR3 in amino acids: CASSEGGLSYEQYF. The CDR3, as DNA: TGTGCCAGCAGTGAAGGTGGACTATCATACGAGCAGTACTTC.

As regards this clonotype: A much larger clone differs from this one at a single base, so this may be a read error. The chain combines TRBV29-1 with TRBJ2-5, with TRBD2 as a possible D gene (6 bases). The CDR3 is 15 amino acids. Germline values: CDR1 SQVTM, CDR2 ANQGSEA. The CDR3 protein is CSVEVASASQETQHF. The DNA of the CDR3 is TGCAGCGTTGAAGTGGCTAGCGCCTCCCAAGAGACCCAGCACTTC.

CDR3 in DNA: TGTGCCACCAAAAGCCAGGGTATTCTGAGCACTGAAGCTTTCTTT. This translates into CATKSQGILSTEAFF. The chain joins TRBV27 to TRBJ1-1; a weak D match, TRBD1 (5 bases). The germline V and J ends were trimmed by 10 bases and 4 bases, with 22 bases remaining between them. The CDR3 extends over 15 amino acids. Per the germline V gene, CDR1 is MNHEY and CDR2 is SMNVEV (reference sequence).

This clonotype was counted ten times or more. The chain couples TRBV9 to TRBJ1-1; D is undetermined. The CDR3 spans 14 residues. Trimming removed 4 bases from V and 7 bases from J, with 17 bases in between. Germline-derived CDR1 and CDR2 are SGDLS and YYNGEE. The CDR3: CASSPTSGSLEAFF. The CDR3 DNA sequence: TGTGCCAGCAGCCCTACGTCTGGGTCCCTTGAAGCTTTCTTT.

This clonotype was seen many times. The chain recombines TRBV20-1 with TRBJ2-3, with 12 bases aligning to TRBD2. The CDR3 extends over 16 amino acids. From germline, CDR1 is DFQATT and CDR2 SNEGSKA (reference sequence). Trimming removed 4 bases from V and 3 bases from J; junction bases left unmatched: 8. The CDR3 DNA reads as TGCAGTGCTACCCCCGGACTAGCGGGACGAACAGATACGCAGTATTTT. Its protein product is CSATPGLAGRTDTQYF.

CDR3 in DNA: TGTGCCAGCAGCATCCGTAGGGGGACCCAAGAGACCCAGTACTTC. This codes for CASSIRRGTQETQYF. The chain links TRBV13 to TRBJ2-5; D possibly corresponds to TRBD1 (6 bases). The CDR3 contains 15 residues. Germline V lookup: CDR1 PRHDT, CDR2 FYEKMQ (reference sequence). Trimming took off 5 bases at V and 1 base at J, with 14 bases between the two ends.

This clonotype was seen at least ten times. V and J are TRBV2 and TRBJ2-2, with unresolved D. The germline CDR1 and CDR2 sequences are SNHLY and FYNNEI. Between the trimmed V and J ends, which lost 1 base and 2 bases, there was a span of 5 bases. The CDR3 is made up of 14 amino acids. The CDR3 protein is CASSEEVNTGELFF. The CDR3 DNA reads TGTGCCAGCAGTGAAGAGGTCAACACCGGGGAGCTGTTTTTT.

This clonotype was picked up many times. The chain recombines TRBV20-1 with TRBJ1-1; TRBD1 matches 8 bases. Trimming at V came to 3 bases and at J to 1 base, leaving 1 base not matched to a gene. The CDR3 sequence is 13 residues long. Looked up from germline, CDR1 is DFQATT and CDR2 is SNEGSKA (reference sequence). This CDR3 is CSASGTGNTEAFF. CDR3 nucleotides: TGCAGTGCTAGCGGGACAGGGAACACTGAAGCTTTCTTT.

This clonotype occurred a few times. The chain employs TRBV7-9 and TRBJ1-3, with 7 bases matching TRBD1. Germline CDR1 and CDR2: SEHNR and FQNEAQ (reference sequence). Trimming at V came to 5 bases and at J to 0 bases, leaving 10 bases not matched to a gene. The CDR3 covers 17 residues. CDR3 residues: CASSRSGQLLSGNTIYF. The CDR3 nucleotides read TGTGCCAGCAGCAGATCGGGACAGTTACTCTCTGGAAACACCATATATTTT.

This clonotype was observed a handful of times. The chain links TRBV5-8 to TRBJ2-7; D uncertain. This CDR3 has 12 amino acids. Trimming shortened V by 4 bases and J by 4 bases, and 9 bases separated the two germline ends. Germline CDR1 reads SGHTS; CDR2 reads YDEGEE. The CDR3 DNA reads as TGTGCCAGCAGCATGATACAGTACGAGCAGTACTTC. It specifies CASSMIQYEQYF.